The 12 T cell receptor beta chains below come from one sample, sequenced in a study of metastatic and nonmetastatic thyroid tumors. TCRdb recomputed clones from the PCR reads via MiXCR. This sample has around 4,700 clones, with approximately 23% found just once. Prior to thyroid surgery, none of the patients had received any treatment. Sequencing was done on a sample of tumor tissue. The receptors originated from a male donor with papillary thyroid cancer or a benign thyroid nodule (not recorded which). Some clones in this sample may be carry-over from other donors' samples.

In its sample, this clone ranks as medium-sized. This rearrangement joins TRBV6-2 or TRBV6-3 to TRBJ2-7; TRBD2 aligns across 8 bases. The CDR3 is 14 amino acids. From germline, CDR1 is MNHEY and CDR2 SVGEGT. The J segment lost 0 bases and the V segment lost 7 bases, leaving 5 bases of the junction unmatched. The CDR3 nucleotides read TGTGCCAGCACCTTAGCGGGACGCTCCTACGAGCAGTACTTC. Translating gives CASTLAGRSYEQYF.

This clone was detected ten times or more. V gene TRBV11-2 combines with J gene TRBJ2-7; 8 nucleotides agree with TRBD2. Germline lookup yields CDR1 SGHAT and CDR2 FQNNGV. The CDR3 has 16 amino acids. With V trimmed by 5 bases and J by 2 bases, 11 bases remained unmatched. CDR3 loop: CASSPAPGRVTYEQYF. Here the CDR3 DNA reads TGTGCCAGCAGCCCCGCCCCCGGGAGGGTAACCTACGAGCAGTACTTC.

This clone is termed medium-sized. In nucleotides, the CDR3 is TGTGCCAGCACCCGGGGGGGTTCGGGAGAGACCCAGTACTTC. It encodes CASTRGGSGETQYF. The J gene is TRBJ2-5, the V gene TRBV7-6; the match to TRBD2 covers 8 bases. Germline trimming cut 7 bases from V and 4 bases from J; bases unmatched to any gene: 8. CDR1 and CDR2 (germline): SGHVS, FNYEAQ. The CDR3 runs to 14 residues.

V and J are TRBV7-2 and TRBJ2-7, with TRBD1 matching over 7 bases. The CDR3 runs 14 residues. CDR1 and CDR2 (germline): SGHTA, FQGNSA. J gave up 1 base and V 6 bases, and 6 bases lay outside the gene matches. CDR3 bases: TGTGCCAGCAGACCTAGCAGGGGGTCCTACGAGCAGTACTTC. Translation gives CASRPSRGSYEQYF.

This clone has just a few counts. The chain has TRBV30 and TRBJ2-2; 8 nucleotides line up with TRBD1. CDR3 length: 14 residues. Germline loops: CDR1 GTSNPN, CDR2 SVGIG (reference sequence). With 3 bases clipped from V and 4 bases from J, the junction kept 4 bases outside the gene matches. The CDR3 loop is CAWRRTGTTGELFF. The CDR3 DNA follows: TGTGCCTGGAGAAGGACAGGGACCACCGGGGAGCTGTTTTTT.

This clone showed up just a few times. The junction departs from germline at one end; a sequencing error may be responsible. The V and J genes are TRBV10-3 and TRBJ2-1; D is ambiguous. Germline assignment: CDR1 ENHRY and CDR2 SYGVKD. The CDR3 has 13 amino acids. Written as DNA, the CDR3 is TGTGCCAGCAGTTACGGGCTCCTACTTGAGCAGTTCTTC. The encoded protein is CASSYGLLLEQFF.

The chain has TRBV6-1 and TRBJ2-7, with 9 bases aligning to TRBD1. CDR3 length: 14 residues. Trimming cost V 5 bases and J 5 bases; bases outside gene matches: 7. CDR1 is MNHNS and CDR2 is SASEGT in the germline V gene. The CDR3 sequence is CASSPDRGYDEQYF. DNA of the CDR3: TGTGCCAGCAGTCCCGACAGGGGGTACGACGAGCAGTACTTC.

This clone was counted a few times. The V and J genes are TRBV28 and TRBJ1-2; TRBD1 is a possible D gene (5 bases). The germline gives CDR1 MDHEN, CDR2 SYDVKM. V was clipped by 6 bases and J by 0 bases, with 14 bases between them. This CDR3 has 15 residues. Written as DNA, the CDR3 is TGTGCCAGCAGAGTCAGGGTAGGAGCTAACTATGGCTACACCTTC. Encoded protein: CASRVRVGANYGYTF.

The V and J genes are TRBV28 and TRBJ1-1, with 7 bases matching TRBD1. Trimming cost V 7 bases and J 3 bases; bases outside gene matches: 5. Germline V gene sequence: CDR1 MDHEN, CDR2 SYDVKM. This CDR3 spans 13 amino acids. The CDR3 is CASKGAGYTEAFF. The CDR3 DNA reads as TGTGCCAGCAAGGGGGCAGGCTACACTGAAGCTTTCTTT.

This chain links TRBV6-6 with TRBJ2-5; 9 bases are shared with TRBD2. The CDR3 totals 16 residues. The germline gives CDR1 MNHNY, CDR2 SVGAGI (reference sequence). V lost 0 bases, J lost 5 bases, and 7 bases stayed unmatched. This CDR3 is CASSYSGTSLSETQYF. The CDR3 nucleotides are TGTGCCAGCAGTTACTCCGGGACTAGCTTATCTGAGACCCAGTACTTC.

About this clone itself: An end of the junction differs from the germline gene, which may be a read error. Other DNA sequences in the sample encode the same CDR3. The J gene is TRBJ1-5, the V gene TRBV28, with D possibly TRBD1 on 5 matching bases. The germline gives CDR1 MDHEN, CDR2 SYDVKM. CDR3 length: 14 residues. CDR3 loop: CAGSGQYSNQPQHF. DNA of the CDR3: TGTGCCGGCTCCGGACAATATAGCAATCAGCCCCAGCACTTT.

Relative to its sample, this clone is medium-sized. The chain joins TRBV30 to TRBJ2-1, with 11 bases fitting TRBD2. CDR1 GTSNPN and CDR2 SVGIG come from the germline V gene (reference sequence). The V gene end was trimmed by 7 bases and the J gene end by 1 base; junction bases not matched to a gene: 0. This CDR3 is 13 amino acids long. As DNA, the CDR3 is TGTGCCTCTAGCGGGAGGTCCTACAATGAGCAGTTCTTC. It encodes CASSGRSYNEQFF.